The rows below give T cell receptor beta chains drawn from one sample of a study of T cell repertoires in cytomegalovirus infection. TCRdb redid the calling of the reads with MiXCR, one entry per CDR3 protein. The data hold roughly 300,000 distinct CDR3 sequences, with 9.5% observed a single time. Sequenced: PBMCs. The receptors stem from a human donor in good health (CMV status not recorded). Some clones in this sample may be carry-over from other donors' samples. CDR3s include the opening cysteine and the closing phenylalanine or tryptophan. A D gene is named only where the DNA matches it firmly. Clone size is stated in some rows and not others, as once, few, many or a class when expanded.

CDR3aa: CASLPRLNEKLFF; CDR3nt: TGTGCCAGCTTACCGCGCCTCAATGAAAAACTGTTTTTT; j_gene: TRBJ1-4; d_gene: .; v_gene: TRBV18; abundance: .
CDR3aa: CASSLAAGDRSSTDTQYF; CDR3nt: TGTGCCAGCAGCTTGGCGGCGGGGGACAGGTCTAGCACAGATACGCAGTATTTT; j_gene: TRBJ2-3; d_gene: .; v_gene: TRBV5-6; abundance: few
CDR3aa: CASSSPRTGETQYF; CDR3nt: TGTGCCAGCAGCTCCCCTCGGACAGGGGAGACCCAGTACTTC; j_gene: TRBJ2-5; d_gene: TRBD1; v_gene: TRBV7-2; abundance: few
CDR3aa: CASSFGGGEKKLFF; CDR3nt: TGTGCCAGCAGTTTCGGGGGGGGCGAAAAAAAACTGTTTTTT; j_gene: TRBJ1-4; d_gene: .; v_gene: TRBV28; abundance: many
CDR3aa: CASSQVETRANYGYTF; CDR3nt: TGCGCCAGCAGCCAAGTGGAGACGCGAGCTAACTATGGCTACACCTTC; j_gene: TRBJ1-2; d_gene: .; v_gene: TRBV4-3; abundance: many
CDR3aa: CASSPRWGSNYGYTF; CDR3nt: TGTGCCAGCAGCCCCCGCTGGGGCAGCAACTATGGCTACACCTTC; j_gene: TRBJ1-2; d_gene: .; v_gene: TRBV7-2; abundance: many
CDR3aa: CASRGVLYTF; CDR3nt: TGTGCCAGCAGAGGGGTTCTCTACACCTTC; j_gene: TRBJ1-2; d_gene: .; v_gene: TRBV28; abundance: .
CDR3aa: CATSSDRGYNQPQHF; CDR3nt: TGTGCCACCAGCAGCGACAGGGGGTATAATCAGCCCCAGCATTTT; j_gene: TRBJ1-5; d_gene: TRBD1; v_gene: TRBV15; abundance: few
CDR3aa: CASSLAGGSYNSPLHF; CDR3nt: TGTGCCAGCAGTTTAGCCGGGGGCTCCTATAATTCACCCCTCCACTTT; j_gene: TRBJ1-6; d_gene: .; v_gene: TRBV27; abundance: few
CDR3aa: CASSFRAVHYGYTF; CDR3nt: TGTGCCAGCAGTTTCAGGGCCGTACACTATGGCTACACCTTC; j_gene: TRBJ1-2; d_gene: .; v_gene: TRBV28; abundance: many
CDR3aa: CASSPRAPQETQYF; CDR3nt: TGTGCCAGCAGTCCCCGGGCCCCCCAAGAGACCCAGTACTTC; j_gene: TRBJ2-5; d_gene: .; v_gene: TRBV6-6; abundance: few
CDR3aa: CASSLGHQGTQYF; CDR3nt: TGTGCCAGCAGCTTGGGGCACCAAGGGACCCAGTACTTC; j_gene: TRBJ2-5; d_gene: .; v_gene: TRBV7-2; abundance: many
CDR3aa: CASSLIWEKETQYF; CDR3nt: TGTGCCAGCAGCTTAATCTGGGAAAAAGAGACCCAGTACTTC; j_gene: TRBJ2-5; d_gene: .; v_gene: TRBV7-2; abundance: many
CDR3aa: CASSSSGRIPLYEQYF; CDR3nt: TGTGCCAGCAGCTCTAGCGGGAGGATCCCCCTTTACGAGCAGTACTTC; j_gene: TRBJ2-7; d_gene: TRBD2; v_gene: TRBV7-4; abundance: many
CDR3aa: CATSRGTGGSRTEAFF; CDR3nt: TGTGCCACCAGCAGAGGGACAGGGGGCAGTAGGACTGAAGCTTTCTTT; j_gene: TRBJ1-1; d_gene: TRBD1; v_gene: TRBV15; abundance: few
CDR3aa: CASSLGGSGSEKTQYF; CDR3nt: TGTGCCAGCAGCTTAGGTGGTAGCGGAAGCGAAAAGACCCAGTACTTC; j_gene: TRBJ2-5; d_gene: .; v_gene: TRBV7-9; abundance: .
CDR3aa: CASRETGSTGELFF; CDR3nt: TGTGCCAGCAGGGAGACAGGATCGACCGGGGAGCTGTTTTTT; j_gene: TRBJ2-2; d_gene: .; v_gene: TRBV6-1; abundance: many
CDR3aa: CASSFERRSGNEQFF; CDR3nt: TGTGCCAGCAGTTTTGAGCGCAGGAGCGGCAATGAGCAGTTCTTC; j_gene: TRBJ2-1; d_gene: .; v_gene: TRBV12-3/TRBV12-4; abundance: few
CDR3aa: CATSTTRRVKNQPQHF; CDR3nt: TGTGCCACCAGTACCACTAGAAGGGTTAAGAATCAGCCCCAGCATTTT; j_gene: TRBJ1-5; d_gene: .; v_gene: TRBV15; abundance: few
CDR3aa: CASSPLALGREQYF; CDR3nt: TGTGCCAGCAGCCCCTTGGCGCTGGGGAGGGAGCAGTACTTC; j_gene: TRBJ2-7; d_gene: .; v_gene: TRBV7-8; abundance: many